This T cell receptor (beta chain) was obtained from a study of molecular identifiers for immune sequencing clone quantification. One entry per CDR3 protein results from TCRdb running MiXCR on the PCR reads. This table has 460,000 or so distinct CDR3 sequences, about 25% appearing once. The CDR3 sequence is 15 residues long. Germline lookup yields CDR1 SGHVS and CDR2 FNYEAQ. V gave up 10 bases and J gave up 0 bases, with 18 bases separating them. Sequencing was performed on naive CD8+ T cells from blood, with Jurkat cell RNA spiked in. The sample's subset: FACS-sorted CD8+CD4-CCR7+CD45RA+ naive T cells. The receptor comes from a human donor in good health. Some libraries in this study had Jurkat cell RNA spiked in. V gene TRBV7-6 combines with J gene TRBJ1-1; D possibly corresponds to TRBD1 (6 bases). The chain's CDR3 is CATTPGQGLNTEAFF. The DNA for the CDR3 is TGTGCCACTACGCCTGGTCAGGGGCTGAACACTGAAGCTTTCTTT.